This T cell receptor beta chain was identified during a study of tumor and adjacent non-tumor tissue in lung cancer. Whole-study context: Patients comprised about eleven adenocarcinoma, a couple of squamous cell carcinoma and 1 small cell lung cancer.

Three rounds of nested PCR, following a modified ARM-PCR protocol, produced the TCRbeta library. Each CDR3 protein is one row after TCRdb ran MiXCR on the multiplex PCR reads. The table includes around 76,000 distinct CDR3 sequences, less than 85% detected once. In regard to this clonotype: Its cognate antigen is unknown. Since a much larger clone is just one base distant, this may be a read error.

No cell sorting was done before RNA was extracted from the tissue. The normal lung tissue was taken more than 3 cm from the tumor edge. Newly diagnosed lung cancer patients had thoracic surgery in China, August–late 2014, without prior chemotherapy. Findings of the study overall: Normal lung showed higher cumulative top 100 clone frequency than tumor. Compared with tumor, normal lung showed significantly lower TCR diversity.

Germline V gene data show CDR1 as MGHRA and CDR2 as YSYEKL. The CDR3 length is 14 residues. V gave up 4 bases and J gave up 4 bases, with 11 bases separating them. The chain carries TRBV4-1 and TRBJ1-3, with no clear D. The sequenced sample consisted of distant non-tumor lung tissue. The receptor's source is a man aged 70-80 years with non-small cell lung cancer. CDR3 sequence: CASSRDEPGNTIYF. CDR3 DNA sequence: TGCGCCAGCAGCCGAGATGAGCCCGGAAACACCATATATTTT.